One and the same sample provided the 13 T cell receptor beta chains below, sequenced in a study of siplizumab effects on memory and regulatory T cells. Sequenced by immunoSEQ multiplex PCR; TCRdb stores in-frame clones only, minus some. The sample consists of about 50,000 clones, over 85% of them appearing once. Specimen: CD8+ T cells sorted from blood. The receptor set was obtained from a human donor in good health.

J is TRBJ2-7 and V is TRBV19; D gene unclear. The germline V and J ends were trimmed by 6 bases and 3 bases, with 6 bases remaining between them. Germline assignment: CDR1 LNHDA and CDR2 SQIVND (reference sequence). This CDR3 spans 11 amino acids. For the CDR3, the DNA is TGTGCCAGTAGCCCAGGCTACGAGCAGTACTTC. Amino acid sequence: CASSPGYEQYF.

The rearrangement uses TRBV6-5 and TRBJ2-2; no clear D gene. The CDR3 has 16 amino acids. CDR1 and CDR2 from the germline V gene are MNHEY and SVGAGI. V was shortened by 2 bases and J by 5 bases, with 15 bases between the two germline ends. As DNA, the CDR3 is TGTGCCAGCAGTTACAGCCTAGGCCGTGTTACCGGGGAGCTGTTTTTT. Translated: CASSYSLGRVTGELFF.

The gene calls are TRBV7-9 and TRBJ1-6; tentative D call: TRBD1 (6 bases). Per germline, CDR1 SEHNR and CDR2 FQNEAQ (reference sequence). Trimming left V 1 base short and J 12 bases short, with 25 bases between. This CDR3 contains 18 residues. The CDR3 sequence: CASSLEGRRGLPRGPLHF. Written as DNA, the CDR3 is TGTGCCAGCAGCTTAGAGGGTCGCAGGGGCCTCCCAAGGGGACCCCTCCACTTT.

For the CDR3, the DNA is TGTGCCAGCAGTGCGCTTTTGGACAGACAACAAGAGACCCAGTACTTC. This sequence encodes CASSALLDRQQETQYF. The rearrangement links TRBV28 to TRBJ2-5; D possibly corresponds to TRBD1 (6 bases). V gave up 5 bases and J gave up 2 bases, with 18 bases separating them. CDR1 is MDHEN and CDR2 is SYDVKM in the germline V gene. This CDR3 has 16 amino acids.

The chain links TRBV6-5 to TRBJ2-1, with 7 bases identical to TRBD2. V was pared by 4 bases and J by 6 bases, with 9 bases of the junction left unmatched. CDR1 is MNHEY, CDR2 SVGAGI, per germline. The CDR3 contains 15 residues. The CDR3 DNA reads as TGTGCCAGCAGTTTTCGGGATAGGGAGGGCAATGAGCAGTTCTTC. It encodes CASSFRDREGNEQFF.

The rearrangement links TRBV5-1 to TRBJ2-1; 8 bases are shared with TRBD1. CDR1 is SGHRS and CDR2 is YFSETQ in the germline V gene. The ends lost 4 bases at V and 6 bases at J; junction bases unmatched: 6. There are 14 residues in the CDR3. CDR3 sequence: CASSLRTGINEQFF. In DNA, the CDR3 is TGCGCCAGCAGCCTGAGGACAGGGATCAATGAGCAGTTCTTC.

The rearrangement links TRBV5-1 to TRBJ2-3; D is possibly TRBD2 (6 bases). Germline CDR1 reads SGHRS; CDR2 reads YFSETQ. This CDR3 contains 14 residues. With 6 bases removed from V and 1 base from J, the gap between germline ends came to 12 bases. The CDR3 DNA reads as TGCGCCAGCACGGGGGTGGGTCGCACAGATACGCAGTATTTT. It is translated as CASTGVGRTDTQYF.

The gene calls are TRBV7-6 and TRBJ2-3, with 8 bases aligning to TRBD1. Unmatched junction bases numbered 4, after V lost 5 bases and J lost 6 bases. CDR3 length: 13 amino acids. CDR1 and CDR2 (germline): SGHVS, FNYEAQ. The CDR3 is CASSAQGADTQYF. In nucleotides, the CDR3 is TGTGCCAGCAGCGCCCAGGGGGCGGATACGCAGTATTTT.

This chain connects TRBV6-4 to TRBJ1-2; 11 nucleotides line up with TRBD1. This CDR3 has 16 residues. The germline CDR1 and CDR2 sequences are MRHNA and SNTAGT. The junction had 6 bases not matched to a gene; V was cut back by 6 bases and J by 0 bases. The CDR3 DNA reads TGTGCCAGCAGCCCTCGGGGACAGGGGGCTAACTATGGCTACACCTTC. Translation: CASSPRGQGANYGYTF.

The rearrangement links TRBV5-5 to TRBJ2-2; the D call may be TRBD1 or TRBD2 (5 bases each). Germline loops: CDR1 SGHKS, CDR2 YYEKEE (reference sequence). The V end lost 4 bases, the J end lost 7 bases, and 17 bases lay between the germline ends. The CDR3 has 15 residues. The CDR3 loop reads CASSARDLVLGELFF. In DNA, the CDR3 is TGTGCCAGCAGCGCCCGGGACCTAGTCCTCGGGGAGCTGTTTTTT.

The V call is TRBV28, the J call TRBJ1-5; possible D gene TRBD1, 5 bases. Between the trimmed V and J ends, which lost 6 bases and 0 bases, there was a span of 6 bases. The CDR3 extends over 13 amino acids. Germline V gene sequence: CDR1 MDHEN, CDR2 SYDVKM. DNA of the CDR3: TGTGCCAGCAGAGACAGTAGCAATCAGCCCCAGCATTTT. This translates into CASRDSSNQPQHF.

The chain combines TRBV9 with TRBJ1-6; 7 nucleotides match TRBD1. The CDR3 totals 14 residues. Germline trimming cut 5 bases from V and 10 bases from J; bases unmatched to any gene: 9. Germline CDR1 and CDR2: SGDLS and YYNGEE. For the CDR3, the DNA is TGTGCCAGCAGGACAGGGACGGGATACTCACCCCTCCACTTT. Translating gives CASRTGTGYSPLHF.

The chain employs TRBV27 and TRBJ2-7; D might be TRBD2 (5 bases). In germline, CDR1 is MNHEY, CDR2 SMNVEV (reference sequence). The CDR3 spans 14 residues. V was pared by 2 bases and J by 4 bases, with 12 bases between. The CDR3 loop reads CASSLRDLGYEQYF. The CDR3 DNA reads TGTGCCAGCAGTTTACGGGATTTGGGATACGAGCAGTACTTC.